This note documents a single TCR beta chain sequence. The sample is drawn from a study of CD8 T cells in Susac syndrome. V was clipped by 3 bases and J by 4 bases, with 5 bases between them. This CDR3 has 12 amino acids. TEMRA cells underwent FACS enrichment and CD8+ and CD4+ T cells underwent negative isolation. Reverse transcription of 0.5 to 1 ug RNA was performed with random hexamers. The authors amplified TCR beta CDR3 across 54 Vbeta and 13 Jbeta using immunoSEQ multiplex PCR. TCRdb processed the immunoSEQ multiplex PCR reads anew with MiXCR; each CDR3 protein has one entry. The sample carries 150,000 or so distinct CDR3 sequences, about 95% recorded once.

The TCR comes from a human donor in good health. The V gene is TRBV12-3 or TRBV12-4, the J gene TRBJ2-3; D gene unclear. The sample consisted of CD4+ T cells from PBMCs. The CDR3 DNA reads TGTGCCAGCAGTTTTAGTTCAGATACGCAGTATTTT. Protein sequence: CASSFSSDTQYF.